A single TCR beta chain is shown here with its context. Antigen unknown. Germline CDR1 and CDR2: SGDLS and YYNGEE. Trimming shortened V by 1 base and J by 0 bases, and 6 bases separated the two germline ends. This CDR3 is built from 14 residues. This sample was taken from a study of beta chain features in type 1 diabetes. General observations from the study: The study found moderately but significantly shorter TCRB CDR3s in all four CD4+ subsets of Type 1 diabetes patients.

Every bit of the isolated RNA underwent reverse transcription, so sequencing read expressed TCRB transcripts. Libraries were prepared by immunoSEQ multiplex PCR; TCRdb keeps only in-frame clonotypes and omits some of them. The sample lists some 200,000 clones; 16% were seen once. Source material: naive CD4+ T cells from blood. This chain uses TRBV9 with TRBJ2-3; unclear D gene. This TCR was sampled from a man aged 25-45 years with type 1 diabetes. The chain's CDR3 is CASSVLLSTDTQYF. The DNA of the CDR3 is TGTGCCAGCAGCGTACTTCTTAGCACAGATACGCAGTATTTT.